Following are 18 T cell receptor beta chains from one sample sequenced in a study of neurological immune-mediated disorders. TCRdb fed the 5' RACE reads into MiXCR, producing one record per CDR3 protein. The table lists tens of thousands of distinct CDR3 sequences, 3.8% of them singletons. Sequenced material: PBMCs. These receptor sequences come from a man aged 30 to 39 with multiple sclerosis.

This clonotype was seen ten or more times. The CDR3 DNA reads as TGTGCCAGCAGTTACCTACAGGGCCGTGGCTACACCTTC. Encoded protein: CASSYLQGRGYTF. The V gene is TRBV6-5, the J gene TRBJ1-2; D is perhaps TRBD1 (6 bases). Germline assignment: CDR1 MNHEY and CDR2 SVGAGI. This CDR3 has 13 residues. Trimming removed 2 bases from V and 7 bases from J, with 11 bases in between.

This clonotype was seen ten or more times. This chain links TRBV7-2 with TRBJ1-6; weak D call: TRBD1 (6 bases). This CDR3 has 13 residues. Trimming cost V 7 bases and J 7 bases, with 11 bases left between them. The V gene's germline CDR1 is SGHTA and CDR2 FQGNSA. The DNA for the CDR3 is TGTGCCAGCAAGGGGGGGACCAATTCACCCCTCCACTTT. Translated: CASKGGTNSPLHF.

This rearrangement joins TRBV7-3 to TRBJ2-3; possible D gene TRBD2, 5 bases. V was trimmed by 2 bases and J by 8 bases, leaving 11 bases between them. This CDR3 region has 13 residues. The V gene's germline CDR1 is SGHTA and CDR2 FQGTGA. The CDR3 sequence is CASSLYEGGTQYF. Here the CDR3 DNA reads TGTGCCAGCAGCTTATATGAGGGTGGTACGCAGTATTTT.

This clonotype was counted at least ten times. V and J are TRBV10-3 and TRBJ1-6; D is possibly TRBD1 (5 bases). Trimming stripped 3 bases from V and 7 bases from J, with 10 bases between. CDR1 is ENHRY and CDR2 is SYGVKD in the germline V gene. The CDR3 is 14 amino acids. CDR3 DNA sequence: TGTGCCATCAGTGATAGAGGGGAGAATTCACCCCTCCACTTT. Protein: CAISDRGENSPLHF.

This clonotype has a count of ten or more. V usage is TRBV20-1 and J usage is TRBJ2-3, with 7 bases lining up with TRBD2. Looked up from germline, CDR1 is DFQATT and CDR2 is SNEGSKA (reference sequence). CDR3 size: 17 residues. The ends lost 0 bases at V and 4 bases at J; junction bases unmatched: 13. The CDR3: CSARDWVTVGRADTQYF. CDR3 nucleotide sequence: TGCAGTGCTAGAGATTGGGTCACTGTGGGGAGGGCAGATACGCAGTATTTT.

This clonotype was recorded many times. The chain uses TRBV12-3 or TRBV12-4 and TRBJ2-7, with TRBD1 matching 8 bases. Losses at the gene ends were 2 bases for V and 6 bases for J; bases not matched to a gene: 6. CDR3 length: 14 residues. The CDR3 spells CASSLNRGRSEQYF. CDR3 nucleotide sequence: TGTGCCAGCAGTTTAAACAGGGGGAGAAGCGAGCAGTACTTC.

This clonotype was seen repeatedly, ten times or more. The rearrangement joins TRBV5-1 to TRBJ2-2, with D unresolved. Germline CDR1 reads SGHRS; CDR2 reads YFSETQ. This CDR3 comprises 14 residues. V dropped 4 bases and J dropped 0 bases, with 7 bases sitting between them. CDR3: CASSELANTGELFF. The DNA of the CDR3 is TGCGCCAGCAGCGAACTGGCGAACACCGGGGAGCTGTTTTTT.

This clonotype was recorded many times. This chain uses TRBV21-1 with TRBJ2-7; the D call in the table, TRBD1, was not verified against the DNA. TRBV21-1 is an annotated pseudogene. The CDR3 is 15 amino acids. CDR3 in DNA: TGTGCCAGCAGCATTCCGGGACAGTTCTCCTACGAGCAGTACTTC. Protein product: CASSIPGQFSYEQYF.

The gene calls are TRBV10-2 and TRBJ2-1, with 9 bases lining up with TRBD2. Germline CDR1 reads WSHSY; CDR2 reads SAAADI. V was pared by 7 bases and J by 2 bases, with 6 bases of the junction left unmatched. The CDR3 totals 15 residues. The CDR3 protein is CASKLAGGPYNEQFF. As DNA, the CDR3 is TGCGCCAGCAAATTGGCGGGGGGGCCCTACAATGAGCAGTTCTTC.

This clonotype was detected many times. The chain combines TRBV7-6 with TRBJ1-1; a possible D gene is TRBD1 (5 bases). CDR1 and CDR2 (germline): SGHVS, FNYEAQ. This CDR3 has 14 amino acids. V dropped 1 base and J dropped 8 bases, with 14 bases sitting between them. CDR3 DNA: TGTGCCAGCAGCTTAGGGGTGACAGCCGCCGAAGCTTTCTTT. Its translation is CASSLGVTAAEAFF.

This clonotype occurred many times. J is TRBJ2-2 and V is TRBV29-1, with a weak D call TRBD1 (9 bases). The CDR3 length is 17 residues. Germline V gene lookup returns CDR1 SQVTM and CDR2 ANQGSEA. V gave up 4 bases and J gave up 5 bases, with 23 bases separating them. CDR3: CSVATGGNTGGTGELFF. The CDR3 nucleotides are TGCAGCGTTGCGACAGGGGGTAACACGGGGGGGACCGGGGAGCTGTTTTTT.

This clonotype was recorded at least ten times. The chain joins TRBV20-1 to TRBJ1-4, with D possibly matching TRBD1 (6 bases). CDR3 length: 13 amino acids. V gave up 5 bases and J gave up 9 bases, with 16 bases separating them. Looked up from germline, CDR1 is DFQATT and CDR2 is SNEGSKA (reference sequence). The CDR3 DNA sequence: TGCAGTGCTGATCAAAACAGGGATAAAAAACTGTTTTTT. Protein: CSADQNRDKKLFF.

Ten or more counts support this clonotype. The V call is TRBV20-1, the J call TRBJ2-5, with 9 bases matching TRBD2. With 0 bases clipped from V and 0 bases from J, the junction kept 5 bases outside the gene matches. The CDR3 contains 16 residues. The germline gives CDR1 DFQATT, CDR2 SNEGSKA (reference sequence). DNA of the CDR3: TGCAGTGCTAGAGATTGGGCTAGCGGGGACCAAGAGACCCAGTACTTC. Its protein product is CSARDWASGDQETQYF.

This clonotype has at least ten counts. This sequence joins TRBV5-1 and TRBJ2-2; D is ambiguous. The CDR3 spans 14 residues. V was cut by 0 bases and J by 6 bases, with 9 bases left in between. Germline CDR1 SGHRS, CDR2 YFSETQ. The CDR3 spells CASSLDSRAGELFF. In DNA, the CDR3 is TGCGCCAGCAGCTTGGACTCCCGGGCCGGGGAGCTGTTTTTT.

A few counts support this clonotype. The CDR3 DNA follows: TGCGCCAGCAGCTTGGTGGGCACCCGATCGATGAACACTGAAGCTTTCTTT. As protein: CASSLVGTRSMNTEAFF. This rearrangement joins TRBV5-1 to TRBJ1-1, with D uncertain. CDR1 and CDR2 (germline): SGHRS, YFSETQ. The V end was cut by 0 bases, the J end by 0 bases, with 15 bases between. This CDR3 has 17 residues.

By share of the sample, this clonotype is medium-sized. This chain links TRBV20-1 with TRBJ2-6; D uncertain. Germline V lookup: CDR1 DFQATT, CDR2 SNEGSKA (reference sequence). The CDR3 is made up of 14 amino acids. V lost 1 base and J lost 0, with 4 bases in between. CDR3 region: CSARGGSGANVLTF. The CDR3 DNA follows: TGCAGTGCTAGAGGGGGCTCTGGGGCCAACGTCCTGACTTTC.

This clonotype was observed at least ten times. CDR3 sequence reads: CASSPGGATTDTQYF. The CDR3 DNA sequence: TGTGCCAGCAGTCCGGGGGGGGCCACCACAGATACGCAGTATTTT. V usage is TRBV12-3 or TRBV12-4 and J usage is TRBJ2-3; 8 bases are a match to TRBD2. The V gene end was trimmed by 5 bases and the J gene end by 2 bases; junction bases not matched to a gene: 6. This CDR3 is 15 amino acids long.

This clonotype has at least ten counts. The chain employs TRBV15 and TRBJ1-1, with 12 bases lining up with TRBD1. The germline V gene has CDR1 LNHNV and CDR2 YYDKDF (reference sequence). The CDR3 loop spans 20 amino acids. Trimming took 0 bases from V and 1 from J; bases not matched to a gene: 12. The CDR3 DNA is TGTGCCACCAGCAGAGATTATTTTAGGGGGACAGGGGGCTCGAACACTGAAGCTTTCTTT. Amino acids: CATSRDYFRGTGGSNTEAFF.